This entry features one TCR beta chain sequence. This same CDR3 is encoded by further DNA sequences in the sample. This specimen comes from a study of early stage breast cancer tumors. Whole-study context: About 70% of the 16 invasive tumors were ER+, PR+ and HER2-.

Libraries were prepared by immunoSEQ multiplex PCR; TCRdb keeps only in-frame clonotypes and omits some of them. The sample lists 30,000 or so clones, roughly 77% occurring once. The germline CDR1 and CDR2 sequences are MDHEN and SYDVKM. CDR3 length: 15 amino acids. J lost 2 bases, V lost 5 bases, and 7 bases had no gene match. This TCR came from a person in their 40s with breast cancer. The chain combines TRBV28 with TRBJ2-7; 9 bases map to TRBD1. Sequencing was done on a sample of blood. The CDR3 is CASSTQDRGPYEQYF. Written as DNA, the CDR3 is TGTGCCAGCAGTACCCAGGACAGGGGACCCTACGAGCAGTACTTC.